The clone carrying this TCR beta chain was detected ten times or more. The sample originates from a study of T cells after yellow fever vaccination. The overall study: Libraries from low-cell-number fractions were prepared with the SMART-Seq v4 Ultra Low Input RNA kit.

TCRdb re-analysed the 5' RACE reads in MiXCR, keeping a single row per CDR3 protein. The repertoire has about 31,000 distinct CDR3 sequences, 10% of them found once; the top ten carry less than 15%. Study results and limitations: Abundant clonotypes from the bulk population could get into FACS-sorted repertoires as contaminants.

The starting material was PBMCs, either bulk or a sorted T-cell subset (CD4+, CD8+, memory, or dextramer-sorted; not recorded which), obtained roughly 15 days after the first yellow fever vaccination. The sequence came from a man aged 18 to 30 who received the YFV17D yellow fever vaccine.

The CDR3: CASSLRDRGQEKLFF. The CDR3 bases are TGTGCCAGCTCACTCCGGGACAGGGGTCAGGAAAAACTGTTTTTT. This rearrangement joins TRBV18 to TRBJ1-4; 10 bases fit TRBD1. The CDR3 is made up of 15 amino acids. The J segment lost 8 bases and the V segment lost 4 bases, leaving 7 bases of the junction unmatched. Germline V gene lookup returns CDR1 KGHSH and CDR2 LQKENI.